These T cell receptor beta chains were read from a single sample in a study of cytomegalovirus exposure and HLA in healthy donors. TCRdb's table, derived via immunoSEQ multiplex PCR, lists solely in-frame clones and lacks some. The listing records about 200,000 clones. Sequenced: PBMCs. The receptors stem from a girl aged 2 to 10 in good health and CMV-seropositive. CDR3s include the opening cysteine and the closing phenylalanine or tryptophan. D genes are given only for firm matches.

CDR3aa	CDR3nt	v_gene	j_gene	d_gene
CASSMLTYRDEAFF	TGTGCCAGTAGTATGCTGACTTACAGGGACGAAGCTTTCTTT	TRBV19	TRBJ1-1	.
CASTGPYQETQYF	TGTGCCAGCACCGGTCCATACCAAGAGACCCAGTACTTC	TRBV9	TRBJ2-5	.
CASSEHRTYEQYF	TGTGCCAGCAGTGAACACAGAACCTACGAGCAGTACTTC	TRBV6-1	TRBJ2-7	.
CASSLAGGAARSGNTIYF	TGTGCCAGCAGCTTAGCGGGGGGGGCCGCGCGCTCTGGAAACACCATATATTTT	TRBV7-9	TRBJ1-3	.
CASSLAGEYEQYF	TGCGCCAGCAGCTTGGCAGGGGAGTACGAGCAGTACTTC	TRBV5-1	TRBJ2-7	.
CASSSTGTAYNEQFF	TGTGCCAGCAGCTCTACCGGGACTGCCTACAATGAGCAGTTCTTC	TRBV7-9	TRBJ2-1	.
CASSVPTLYEQYF	TGTGCCAGCAGTGTCCCAACTCTCTACGAGCAGTACTTC	TRBV2	TRBJ2-7	.
CASMDRLNTEAFF	TGCGCCAGCATGGACAGGCTGAACACTGAAGCTTTCTTT	TRBV5-1	TRBJ1-1	TRBD1
CASSLLPGQGGDQPQHF	TGCGCCAGCAGCTTGCTCCCCGGACAGGGTGGTGATCAGCCCCAGCATTTT	TRBV5-1	TRBJ1-5	TRBD1
CSVVQGWSDEQYF	TGCAGCGTTGTCCAGGGGTGGTCCGACGAGCAGTACTTC	TRBV29-1	TRBJ2-7	.
CASVGTSGRPPGEQFF	TGCGCCAGCGTCGGGACTAGCGGGAGGCCCCCGGGGGAGCAGTTCTTC	TRBV5-1	TRBJ2-1	TRBD2
CASSLDPGASGSYEQYF	TGTGCCAGCAGCTTAGATCCGGGAGCTAGCGGGTCCTACGAGCAGTACTTC	TRBV11-2	TRBJ2-7	TRBD2
CSASTGTATNEKLFF	TGCAGCGCCTCGACAGGGACCGCAACTAATGAAAAACTGTTTTTT	TRBV29-1	TRBJ1-4	TRBD1
CATSRVARYTNEQFF	TGTGCCACCAGCAGAGTAGCCCGGTATACGAATGAGCAGTTCTTC	TRBV15	TRBJ2-1	.
CASSSYSGAGNTIYF	TGTGCCAGCAGCTCCTATTCAGGGGCTGGAAACACCATATATTTT	TRBV9	TRBJ1-3	.
CASSPGGGRTDTQYF	TGCGCCAGCAGCCCTGGCGGGGGAAGAACAGATACGCAGTATTTT	TRBV5-1	TRBJ2-3	TRBD2
CASSYTGGVGHTF	TGCGCCAGCAGCTATACAGGGGGGGTTGGCCACACCTTC	TRBV5-1	TRBJ1-2	TRBD1
CASSLPPLSNNEQFF	TGTGCCAGCAGCCTCCCACCACTCTCCAACAATGAGCAGTTCTTC	TRBV7-6	TRBJ2-1	.
CSARDLVEQFF	TGCAGTGCTAGAGATCTAGTTGAGCAGTTCTTC	TRBV20-1	TRBJ2-1	.
CASSLLGGRRLTDTQYF	TGCGCCAGCAGCCTTTTGGGCGGGAGAAGACTCACAGATACGCAGTATTTT	TRBV5-1	TRBJ2-3	TRBD2
CSVLLAPTYEQYF	TGCAGCGTTCTGTTAGCACCGACCTACGAGCAGTACTTC	TRBV29-1	TRBJ2-7	.
CASSQSWAPYQPQHF	TGCGCCAGCAGTCAATCGTGGGCACCTTATCAGCCCCAGCATTTT	TRBV23-1	TRBJ1-5	.
CASTTGGGWNTEAFF	TGTGCCAGCACCACGGGAGGGGGGTGGAACACTGAAGCTTTCTTT	TRBV28	TRBJ1-1	.
CASSRSGTGSYEQYF	TGTGCCAGCAGCCGCTCCGGGACAGGGTCCTACGAGCAGTACTTC	TRBV11-3	TRBJ2-7	TRBD1
CASSPWEGDTETQYF	TGTGCCAGCAGTCCCTGGGAGGGGGATACAGAGACCCAGTACTTC	TRBV28	TRBJ2-5	.
CASSSDRGTIGYTF	TGTGCCAGCAGTTCGGACAGGGGGACGATTGGCTACACCTTC	TRBV28	TRBJ1-2	TRBD1
CAIRGTGANVLTF	TGTGCCATCAGGGGAACTGGGGCCAACGTCCTGACTTTC	TRBV19	TRBJ2-6	.
CASSVASSGDYEQYF	TGTGCCAGCAGCGTAGCGAGTAGCGGCGACTACGAGCAGTACTTC	TRBV9	TRBJ2-7	.
CASSLGGEAQPQHF	TGTGCCAGCAGTTTGGGGGGAGAGGCTCAGCCCCAGCATTTT	TRBV28	TRBJ1-5	.
CASSSLAGGRHEQYF	TGTGCCAGCAGCTCCTTAGCGGGAGGGCGCCACGAGCAGTACTTC	TRBV7-2	TRBJ2-7	TRBD2
CASSTPGQGFEKLFF	TGTGCCAGCAGCACTCCGGGACAGGGATTTGAAAAACTGTTTTTT	TRBV7-2	TRBJ1-4	TRBD1
CASSFGLAGVTDTQYF	TGCGCCAGCAGTTTCGGACTAGCGGGAGTGACAGATACGCAGTATTTT	TRBV5-1	TRBJ2-3	TRBD2
CASSLTELPTYEQYF	TGTGCCAGCAGCTTAACAGAGCTCCCGACCTACGAGCAGTACTTC	TRBV7-9	TRBJ2-7	.
CASSLGLLAGEETQYF	TGTGCCAGCAGCTTAGGTCTCCTAGCGGGAGAGGAGACCCAGTACTTC	TRBV11-3	TRBJ2-5	TRBD2
CASSRSGRGGTDTQYF	TGTGCCAGCAGCCGGAGCGGGAGGGGGGGCACAGATACGCAGTATTTT	TRBV11-1	TRBJ2-3	TRBD2